Given below is one T cell receptor (beta chain) in context. The antigen is not known. Germline V gene sequence: CDR1 SGHNT, CDR2 YYREEE (reference sequence). The CDR3 runs to 14 residues. V trimming: 5 bases; J trimming: 7 bases; junction bases outside the gene matches: 7. This record comes from a study of beta chain features in type 1 diabetes. Broader study findings: Compared to healthy donors, patients appeared to have naive, central memory and Treg TCRB repertoires that were more alike.

Of the isolated RNA, all was reverse transcribed, and so the sequenced material was expressed TCRB transcripts. The protocol was immunoSEQ multiplex PCR, while the TCRdb copy is restricted to in-frame clones and leaves out a portion. The repertoire has 330,000 or so clones, about 14% of them found once; the top ten carry 5.5% to 7.5%. V is TRBV5-4 and J is TRBJ2-1; 9 positions agree with TRBD2. The specimen was central memory CD4+ T cells from blood. This TCR came from a man aged 30 to 45 in good health. The CDR3 region has the DNA TGTGCCAGCAGTCCTGTAGCGGGAGAGAATGAGCAGTTCTTC. It encodes CASSPVAGENEQFF.